Following are 10 T cell receptor beta chains from one sample sequenced in a study of tumor-infiltrating lymphocytes in localized non-small cell lung cancer. Method: immunoSEQ multiplex PCR; TCRdb's copy keeps in-frame clones and lacks some. The table lists roughly 8,900 clones, around 77% of them singletons, with 17% in the top ten. The specimen sequenced was uninvolved lung tissue not adjacent to the tumor. The receptors here all came from a human donor with non-small cell lung cancer.

The chain has TRBV4-1 and TRBJ2-5, with D tentatively TRBD2 (7 bases). V gave up 0 bases and J gave up 5 bases, with 16 bases separating them. CDR1 MGHRA and CDR2 YSYEKL come from the germline V gene. The CDR3 spans 16 residues. This CDR3 reads CASSQDGRGAGETQYF. The CDR3, as DNA: TGCGCCAGCAGCCAAGATGGCCGGGGGGCCGGCGAGACCCAGTACTTC.

The chain links TRBV27 to TRBJ2-6, with 8 bases aligning to TRBD1. Germline-derived CDR1 and CDR2 are MNHEY and SMNVEV (reference sequence). The CDR3 is 17 residues long. After removal of 8 bases from V and 0 bases from J, the junction contained 9 bases not matched to a gene. For the CDR3, the DNA is TGTGCCAGCCGAATGGGACAGGTCTACTCTGGGGCCAACGTCCTGACTTTC. Its translation is CASRMGQVYSGANVLTF. The full variable domain, with the rest looked up from reference TRBV27 and TRBJ2-6, is EAQVTQNPRYLITVTGKKLTVTCSQNMNHEYMSWYRQDPGLGLRQIYYSMNVEVTDKGDVPEGYKVSRKEKRNFPLILESPSPNQTSLYFCASRMGQVYSGANVLTFGAGSRLTVL.

The chain couples TRBV5-1 to TRBJ2-5; D gene ambiguous. CDR3 length: 12 residues. Germline V gene data show CDR1 as SGHRS and CDR2 as YFSETQ. Trimming removed 4 bases at V and 1 base at J, with 5 bases between. CDR3 sequence: CASSQIQETQYF. The DNA of the CDR3 is TGCGCCAGCAGCCAGATCCAAGAGACCCAGTACTTC.

The V call is TRBV28, the J call TRBJ1-2, with D possibly TRBD1 on 6 matching bases. Trimming took 5 bases from V and 8 from J, leaving 18 bases between them. CDR3 length: 14 residues. Germline CDR1 MDHEN, CDR2 SYDVKM. The CDR3 nucleotides read TGTGCCAGCAGTCCCAATTACAGGGCAGAAGGCTACACCTTC. This codes for CASSPNYRAEGYTF.

CDR3 coding DNA: TGTGCCACCAGCAGAGATGGATCAGAGACCCAGTACTTC. This sequence encodes CATSRDGSETQYF. The chain joins TRBV15 to TRBJ2-5; D gene unclear. V was trimmed by 0 bases and J by 4 bases, leaving 6 bases between them. The CDR3 contains 13 residues. CDR1 is LNHNV and CDR2 is YYDKDF in the germline V gene (reference sequence).

The chain combines TRBV19 with TRBJ2-1; 8 bases fit TRBD2. V lost 3 bases to trimming and J lost 8 bases; unmatched junction nucleotides: 12. Germline lookup yields CDR1 LNHDA and CDR2 SQIVND (reference sequence). There are 16 residues in the CDR3. The CDR3 DNA sequence: TGTGCCAGTAGTATCGGGGGTAGCGGGGTATTCGATGAGCAGTTCTTC. Translation: CASSIGGSGVFDEQFF.

The V and J genes are TRBV2 and TRBJ2-3; 8 bases map to TRBD2. Germline CDR1 is SNHLY and CDR2 is FYNNEI. This CDR3 contains 15 residues. V lost 6 bases and J lost 3; bases outside the gene matches: 8. The chain's CDR3 is CASSASSGLTDTQYF. For the CDR3, the DNA is TGTGCCAGCAGCGCCTCTAGCGGGTTGACAGATACGCAGTATTTT. The full variable domain, in which reference TRBV2 and TRBJ2-3 provide the parts outside the CDR3, is EPEVTQTPSHQVTQMGQEVILRCVPISNHLYFYWYRQILGQKVEFLVSFYNNEISEKSEIFDDQFSVERPDGSNFTLKIRSTKLEDSAMYFCASSASSGLTDTQYFGPGTRLTVL.

The V gene is TRBV11-2, the J gene TRBJ2-3; tentative D call: TRBD2 (6 bases). CDR3 size: 13 residues. Trimming stripped 5 bases from V and 1 base from J, with 7 bases between. In germline, CDR1 is SGHAT, CDR2 FQNNGV. The CDR3 coding sequence is TGTGCCAGCAGCCCTAGCGGCACAGATACGCAGTATTTT. Translated: CASSPSGTDTQYF.

The gene calls are TRBV5-1 and TRBJ2-6; unclear D gene. CDR1 and CDR2 (germline): SGHRS, YFSETQ. This CDR3 has 17 amino acids. V shed 1 base and J shed 0 bases, with 11 bases lying between them. DNA for the CDR3: TGCGCCAGCAGCTTGAGTCAGGTTAGCTCTGGGGCCAACGTCCTGACTTTC. Translation: CASSLSQVSSGANVLTF.

In this sample, this clone turned up a few times. The V call is TRBV19, the J call TRBJ1-1, with TRBD1 identical over 7 bases. The junction had 6 bases not matched to a gene; V was cut back by 1 base and J by 4 bases. This CDR3 is built from 15 residues. Germline V gene lookup returns CDR1 LNHDA and CDR2 SQIVND (reference sequence). Written as DNA, the CDR3 is TGTGCCAGTAGTATAGGAGCAGGGGGTCCCACTGAAGCTTTCTTT. Residues: CASSIGAGGPTEAFF.